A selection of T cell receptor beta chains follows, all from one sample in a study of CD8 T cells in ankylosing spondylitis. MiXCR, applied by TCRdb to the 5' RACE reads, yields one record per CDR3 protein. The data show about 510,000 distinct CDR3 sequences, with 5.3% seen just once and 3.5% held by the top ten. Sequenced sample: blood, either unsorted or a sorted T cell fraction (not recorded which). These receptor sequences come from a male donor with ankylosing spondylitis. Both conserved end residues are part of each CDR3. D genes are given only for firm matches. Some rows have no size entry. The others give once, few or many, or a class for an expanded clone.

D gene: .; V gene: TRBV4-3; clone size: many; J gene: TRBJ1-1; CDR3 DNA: TGCGCCAGCAGCCAAGATGGGGTGGGACGGAACACTGAAGCTTTCTTT; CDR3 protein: CASSQDGVGRNTEAFF
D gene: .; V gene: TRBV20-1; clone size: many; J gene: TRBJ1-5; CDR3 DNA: TGCAGTGCTAGGAAATCACAGGCCAATCAGCCCCAGCATTTT; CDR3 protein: CSARKSQANQPQHF
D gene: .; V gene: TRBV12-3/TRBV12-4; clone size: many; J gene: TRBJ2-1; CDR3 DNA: TGTGCCAGCAGTTATACCTTAAGGGGAAATGAGCAGTTCTTC; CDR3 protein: CASSYTLRGNEQFF
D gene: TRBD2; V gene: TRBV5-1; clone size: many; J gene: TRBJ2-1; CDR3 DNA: TGCGCCAGCAGCTTCCGTATAGCGGGCCAGGCCTACAATGAGCAGTTCTTC; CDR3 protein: CASSFRIAGQAYNEQFF
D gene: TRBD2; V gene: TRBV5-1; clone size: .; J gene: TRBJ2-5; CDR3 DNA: TGCGCCAGCAGGACCCCGGGAGGGTTCCAAGAGACCCAGTACTTC; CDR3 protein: CASRTPGGFQETQYF
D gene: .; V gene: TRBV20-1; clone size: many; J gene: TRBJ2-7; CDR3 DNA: TGCAGTGGATACAGGAGCTCCTACGAGCAGTACTTC; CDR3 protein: CSGYRSSYEQYF
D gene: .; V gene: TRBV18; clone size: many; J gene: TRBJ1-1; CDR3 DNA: TGTGCCAGCTCACCCGGGGTGGGGTTAACTGAAGCTTTCTTT; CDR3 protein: CASSPGVGLTEAFF
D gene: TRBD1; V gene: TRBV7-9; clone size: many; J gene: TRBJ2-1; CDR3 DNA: TGTGCCAGCAGCTTATATTTAGGGACAGACAATGAGCAGTTCTTC; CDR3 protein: CASSLYLGTDNEQFF
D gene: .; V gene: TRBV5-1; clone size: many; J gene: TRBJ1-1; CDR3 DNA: TGCGCCAGCAGTACTATTACGAACACTGAAGCTTTCTTT; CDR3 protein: CASSTITNTEAFF
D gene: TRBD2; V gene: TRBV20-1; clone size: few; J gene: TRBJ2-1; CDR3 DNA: TGCAGTGCTAATAGCGGGTCTTCCTACAATGAGCAGTTCTTC; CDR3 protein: CSANSGSSYNEQFF